This T cell receptor (beta chain) derives from a study of cytomegalovirus exposure and HLA in healthy donors. Study-wide results and caveats: Several V segments, TRBV6-2 and TRBV6-3 among them, could not be told apart and were dropped. A later analysis reportedly found that, within productive TCRs, an Asian-associated ancestry cluster had fewer N-insertions than the mean observed across the approximately 700 donors.

Healthy bone marrow donors made up the cohort. Germline assignment: CDR1 SGHVS and CDR2 FQNEAQ. The CDR3 runs 12 residues. The ends were cut back, 5 bases at V and 11 bases at J, with 13 bases in the middle. This clone came up a few times. Antigen unknown. In the PCR, 60 Vbeta and 13 Jbeta primers were used. TCRdb keeps only in-frame clones here, not all; method: immunoSEQ multiplex PCR. The data show 140,000 to 150,000 clones, 82% seen once. This TCR was recovered from a male donor in good health and CMV-seronegative. Input material: PBMCs. The chain couples TRBV7-8 to TRBJ1-5; D unresolved. The DNA of the CDR3 is TGTGCCAGCAGCCAGTTTATAAAAGCCCAGCATTTT. Encoded protein: CASSQFIKAQHF.